Listed below are T cell receptor beta chains from one sample, sequenced in a study of metastatic and nonmetastatic thyroid tumors. Using MiXCR, TCRdb reanalyzed the PCR reads. This sample yields about 50,000 clones, of which less than 5% are seen a single time; 8% to 10% belongs to the top ten. Sequenced input: blood. The receptors were sampled from a female donor with papillary thyroid cancer or a benign thyroid nodule (not recorded which). Some clones in this sample may be carry-over from other donors' samples. The CDR3 runs from the conserved cysteine through the conserved F or W. A D gene is named only where the DNA matches it firmly. Clone size appears in some rows only: once, few, many, or a class for an expanded clone.

j_gene | v_gene | d_gene | abundance | CDR3nt | CDR3aa
TRBJ1-2 | TRBV19 | NA | many | TGTGCCAGTAGTGATCGGGACGGCGGCTACACCTTC | CASSDRDGGYTF
TRBJ2-3 | TRBV27 | TRBD2 | NA | TGTGCCAGCTCGAGTAGCGGGGGTAATACGCAGTATTTT | CASSSSGGNTQYF
TRBJ1-3 | TRBV4-1 | TRBD1 | many | TGCGCCAGCAGCCAAAACCCGACAGGGACCGGTGGAAACACCATATATTTT | CASSQNPTGTGGNTIYF
TRBJ2-7 | TRBV19 | TRBD2 | many | TGTGCCAGTAGAAAGGGAGCGGGAGAGACCTACGAGCAGTACTTC | CASRKGAGETYEQYF
TRBJ2-3 | TRBV7-7 | NA | NA | TGTGCTAGCAGCTCCCGAGCAGACCTGGATACGCAGTATTTT | CASSSRADLDTQYF
TRBJ2-7 | TRBV6-1 | NA | many | TGTGCCAGCAGTTTCGCCTACGAGCAGTACTTC | CASSFAYEQYF
TRBJ2-3 | TRBV20-1 | TRBD2 | many | TGCAGTGCTAGAGATACGGGGCTAGCGGGATATACAGATACGCAGTATTTT | CSARDTGLAGYTDTQYF
TRBJ1-4 | TRBV11-2 | NA | many | TGTGCCAGCAGCTTAGCCGGGGAGGGTGAAAAACTGTTTTTT | CASSLAGEGEKLFF
TRBJ2-7 | TRBV14 | NA | few | TGTGCCAGCAGCCAAGATCGGGACGAGCAGTACTTC | CASSQDRDEQYF
TRBJ1-1 | TRBV5-1 | NA | many | TGCGCCAGCCGGGGGGGCAGTTTCGCGAACACTGAAGCTTTCTTT | CASRGGSFANTEAFF
TRBJ1-2 | TRBV3-1 | NA | many | TGTGCCAGCAGCCAAGCCGTGGGGGCGGACTATGGCTACACCTTC | CASSQAVGADYGYTF
TRBJ1-2 | TRBV6-1 | NA | medium-sized | TGTGCCAGCAGTGACAGGGAAAACTATGGCTACACCTTC | CASSDRENYGYTF
TRBJ2-5 | TRBV6-5 | TRBD2 | medium-sized | TGTGCCAGCAGTTACTCTCTAGCGGGAGAAGAGACCCAGTACTTC | CASSYSLAGEETQYF
TRBJ1-6 | TRBV30 | NA | many | TGTGCCTGGAGTGGGACACTTTATAATTCACCCCTCCACTTT | CAWSGTLYNSPLHF
TRBJ2-5 | TRBV24-1 | TRBD2 | few | TGTGCCACCTGGACTAGCGGGATGATGGAGACCCAGTACTTC | CATWTSGMMETQYF